A single sample is the source of the 14 T cell receptor beta chains below, sequenced in a study of immune characterization of retroperitoneal liposarcoma. A single record per CDR3 protein comes from TCRdb applying MiXCR to the PCR reads. Of about 10,000 distinct CDR3 sequences listed, roughly 25% were seen once; the top ten hold about 8.5%. Sequencing used tumor tissue. Receptor source: a female donor with retroperitoneal liposarcoma.

Relative to its sample, this clonotype is large. This chain connects TRBV6-1 to TRBJ2-1; tentative D call: TRBD1 (7 bases). The V end was cut by 1 base, the J end by 0 bases, with 13 bases between. The CDR3 loop spans 17 amino acids. Germline V gene sequence: CDR1 MNHNS, CDR2 SASEGT. The CDR3 nucleotides read TGTGCCAGCAGTGAAGGAGCAGGGGGGAGCTCCTACAATGAGCAGTTCTTC. Amino acid sequence: CASSEGAGGSSYNEQFF.

This chain links TRBV12-3 or TRBV12-4 with TRBJ1-6; D gene unclear. The CDR3 runs to 14 residues. With 0 bases removed from V and 10 bases from J, the gap between germline ends came to 10 bases. The CDR3 coding sequence is TGTGCCAGCAGTTTAGCCGAGGGTTCGTCACCCCTCCACTTT. Amino acids: CASSLAEGSSPLHF.

V gene TRBV6-5 combines with J gene TRBJ2-3, with TRBD2 as a possible D gene (6 bases). The germline V gene encodes CDR1 MNHEY and CDR2 SVGAGI. The CDR3 loop spans 17 amino acids. The germline V and J ends were trimmed by 2 bases and 12 bases, with 27 bases remaining between them. CDR3: CASSYSRGRDFRETQYF. Written as DNA, the CDR3 is TGTGCCAGCAGTTACAGCAGAGGCAGGGACTTTAGGGAGACCCAGTATTTT.

This clonotype is termed medium-sized (0.01 to 0.1%). The rearrangement uses TRBV6-4 and TRBJ2-1; 10 nucleotides match TRBD1. This CDR3 is 17 amino acids long. Trimming cost V 3 bases and J 2 bases; bases outside gene matches: 7. Germline V gives CDR1 MRHNA, CDR2 SNTAGT. The CDR3, as DNA: TGTGCCAGCAGTGATACCGGGACAGGGGATCCCTACAATGAGCAGTTCTTC. Protein sequence: CASSDTGTGDPYNEQFF.

This clonotype was observed a few times. The chain is built from TRBV7-2 and TRBJ2-1, with D perhaps assigned TRBD1 or TRBD2 (5 bases each). Germline V gene sequence: CDR1 SGHTA, CDR2 FQGNSA. The CDR3 loop spans 15 amino acids. V lost 2 bases, J lost 5 bases, and 13 bases lay in between. The CDR3 loop reads CASSLIGASNNEQFF. The CDR3 DNA reads TGTGCCAGCAGCTTAATTGGGGCTAGCAACAATGAGCAGTTCTTC.

This clonotype is large in the sample. V usage is TRBV11-3 and J usage is TRBJ2-3; 11 nucleotides agree with TRBD2. Germline lookup yields CDR1 SGHNT and CDR2 YENEEA. With 5 bases clipped from V and 4 bases from J, the junction kept 11 bases outside the gene matches. This CDR3 contains 17 residues. The chain's CDR3 is CASSTSRLAGGADTQYF. The CDR3 nucleotides are TGTGCCAGCAGCACCAGCCGCCTAGCGGGAGGTGCAGATACGCAGTATTTT.

In DNA form, the CDR3 reads TGCGCCAGCAGCCAAAACAAGTGGGGGGACTCGAACACTGAAGCTTTCTTT. This encodes CASSQNKWGDSNTEAFF. The rearrangement uses TRBV4-1 and TRBJ1-1; tentative D call: TRBD1 (5 bases). V was trimmed by 2 bases and J by 1 base, leaving 17 bases between them. CDR1 and CDR2 (germline): MGHRA, YSYEKL. This CDR3 contains 17 residues.

This clonotype occurred many times. The chain is built from TRBV6-1 and TRBJ1-1; D not certain. V lost 3 bases, J lost 4 bases, and 6 bases lay in between. Germline CDR1 MNHNS, CDR2 SASEGT. This CDR3 is 12 amino acids long. This CDR3 reads CASSDWGTEAFF. In DNA form, the CDR3 reads TGTGCCAGCAGTGATTGGGGCACTGAAGCTTTCTTT.

By share, this clonotype ranks as medium-sized. V and J are TRBV12-3 or TRBV12-4 and TRBJ2-1, with 12 bases matching TRBD2. Losses at the gene ends were 3 bases for V and 7 bases for J; bases not matched to a gene: 4. The length of the CDR3 is 15 residues. CDR3 amino acids: CASSFRTSGVNEQFF. For the CDR3, the DNA is TGTGCCAGCAGTTTTCGGACTAGCGGGGTTAATGAGCAGTTCTTC.

V and J are TRBV6-1 and TRBJ2-1, with 7 bases matching TRBD1. The CDR3 loop spans 18 amino acids. V dropped 2 bases and J dropped 5; count of bases not matched to a gene: 15. The germline V gene encodes CDR1 MNHNS and CDR2 SASEGT. CDR3 bases: TGTGCCAGCAGTGAAATGAGGGGGCACGCTAGAGGAGACAATGAGCAGTTCTTC. Translated, it gives CASSEMRGHARGDNEQFF.

There are a few counts of this clonotype. V and J are TRBV6-1 and TRBJ2-7; D possibly corresponds to TRBD1 (6 bases). Germline assignment: CDR1 MNHNS and CDR2 SASEGT. The CDR3 consists of 13 residues. The ends were cut back, 10 bases at V and 0 bases at J, with 13 bases in the middle. The CDR3 DNA reads as TGTGCCACGAGTGGACAGTTCTCCTACGAGCAGTACTTC. This encodes CATSGQFSYEQYF.

This clonotype was picked up many times. The chain links TRBV6-4 to TRBJ2-1; D is possibly TRBD2 (6 bases). The J call may be wrong; the DNA end is better matched by TRBJ2-7. CDR1 and CDR2 (germline): MRHNA, SNTAGT. The length of the CDR3 is 16 residues. The CDR3 region has the DNA TGTGCCAGCAGTGACTCAACCGGGACTCCCCCCAATGAGCAGTACTTC. Amino acids: CASSDSTGTPPNEQYF.

The chain is built from TRBV11-2 and TRBJ2-2; D gene unclear. V was clipped by 5 bases and J by 7 bases, with 11 bases between them. The CDR3 consists of 13 residues. Per germline, CDR1 SGHAT and CDR2 FQNNGV. The DNA of the CDR3 is TGTGCCAGCAGCGTGGGAAGGAACGGGGAGCTGTTTTTT. Translation gives CASSVGRNGELFF. The variable domain in full, with the rest retrieved from reference TRBV11-2 and TRBJ2-2, is EAGVAQSPRYKIIEKRQSVAFWCNPISGHATLYWYQQILGQGPKLLIQFQNNGVVDDSQLPKDRFSAERLKGVDSTLKIQPAKLEDSAVYLCASSVGRNGELFFGEGSRLTVL.

This clonotype is labeled as medium-sized. This chain uses TRBV7-8 with TRBJ2-1, with 14 bases aligning to TRBD2. Germline assignment: CDR1 SGHVS and CDR2 FQNEAQ. This CDR3 is 16 amino acids long. The V gene end was trimmed by 5 bases and the J gene end by 8 bases; junction bases not matched to a gene: 8. CDR3 DNA: TGTGCCAGCAGCCCGAGACTAGCGGGGGGGATAGATGAGCAGTTCTTC. Protein: CASSPRLAGGIDEQFF.